These 9 T cell receptor beta chains share one sample of origin, sequenced in a study of graft-versus-host responses after intestinal transplantation. Sequencing used immunoSEQ multiplex PCR; TCRdb keeps in-frame clones, though not all of them. The sample includes approximately 74,000 clones, 92% of them seen just once. Material: PBMCs, obtained 98 days after intestinal transplantation. Receptors were obtained from a human patient who received an intestinal transplant, so some T cells may come from the graft donor.

This chain links TRBV7-9 with TRBJ2-1; D is ambiguous. Between the trimmed V and J ends, which lost 5 bases and 4 bases, there was a span of 12 bases. The CDR3 totals 14 residues. From germline, CDR1 is SEHNR and CDR2 FQNEAQ (reference sequence). Written as DNA, the CDR3 is TGTGCCAGCAGCGGGATAGATCCTTACAATGAGCAGTTCTTC. Translating gives CASSGIDPYNEQFF.

The table lists this clone with a count of one. The V call is TRBV2, the J call TRBJ1-2; the D gene is possibly TRBD1 (6 bases). Germline V gives CDR1 SNHLY, CDR2 FYNNEI. The V gene lost 5 bases and the J gene lost 7 bases, with 14 bases spanning the gap. CDR3 length: 13 residues. In nucleotides, the CDR3 is TGTGCCAGCAGTTACACAGGGAATCTTGGCTACACCTTC. Translated: CASSYTGNLGYTF.

In this sample, this clone turned up a few times. V is TRBV7-9 and J is TRBJ1-1; D unclear. This CDR3 spans 12 amino acids. The V gene's germline CDR1 is SEHNR and CDR2 FQNEAQ (reference sequence). V lost 6 bases to trimming and J lost 3 bases, with 8 bases between them. DNA for the CDR3: TGTGCCAGCAGTCCCTCGGACACTGAAGCTTTCTTT. Encoded protein: CASSPSDTEAFF.

The chain combines TRBV7-9 with TRBJ2-3; a weak D match, TRBD1 (6 bases). CDR3 size: 15 residues. Per germline, CDR1 SEHNR and CDR2 FQNEAQ (reference sequence). The V gene lost 4 bases and the J gene lost 5 bases, with 16 bases spanning the gap. DNA of the CDR3: TGTGCCAGCAGCTACAGGGACGAGTCAGGAGATACGCAGTATTTT. Amino acids: CASSYRDESGDTQYF.

The V and J genes are TRBV11-2 and TRBJ2-5, with D possibly matching TRBD1 (9 bases). Germline V gene sequence: CDR1 SGHAT, CDR2 FQNNGV. This CDR3 contains 15 residues. Trimming took off 5 bases at V and 4 bases at J, with 17 bases between the two ends. Here the CDR3 reads CASSAGGGQGETQYF. CDR3 nucleotide sequence: TGTGCCAGCAGCGCCGGGGGGGGACAGGGAGAGACCCAGTACTTC. Full variable domain (missing parts from reference TRBV11-2 and TRBJ2-5): EAGVAQSPRYKIIEKRQSVAFWCNPISGHATLYWYQQILGQGPKLLIQFQNNGVVDDSQLPKDRFSAERLKGVDSTLKIQPAKLEDSAVYLCASSAGGGQGETQYFGPGTRLLVL.

The chain is built from TRBV27 and TRBJ2-1; 7 positions match TRBD1. V lost 5 bases and J lost 7; bases outside the gene matches: 2. Germline CDR1 MNHEY, CDR2 SMNVEV (reference sequence). The CDR3 has 12 residues. CDR3: CASSLTGNEQFF. CDR3 bases: TGTGCCAGCAGTCTGACAGGGAATGAGCAGTTCTTC.

The chain employs TRBV25-1 and TRBJ1-4, with 8 bases matching TRBD1. CDR1 and CDR2 (germline): MGHDK, SYGVNS. This CDR3 is built from 14 residues. Trimming at V came to 3 bases and at J to 8 bases, leaving 5 bases not matched to a gene. CDR3 DNA: TGTGCCAGCAGTGAGGGCAGGGGGCAGGAAAAACTGTTTTTT. Encoded protein: CASSEGRGQEKLFF.

The chain couples TRBV6-1 to TRBJ1-1, with D uncertain. This CDR3 has 12 amino acids. Trimming removed 4 bases at V and 3 bases at J, with 6 bases between. Per the germline V gene, CDR1 is MNHNS and CDR2 is SASEGT. The CDR3 loop is CASSVGHTEAFF. Written as DNA, the CDR3 is TGTGCCAGCAGTGTAGGGCACACTGAAGCTTTCTTT.

The chain combines TRBV6-4 with TRBJ1-5, with 8 positions matching TRBD1. CDR1 and CDR2 from the germline V gene are MRHNA and SNTAGT. With V trimmed by 2 bases and J by 4 bases, 4 bases remained unmatched. The CDR3 runs to 15 residues. CDR3 in amino acids: CASSDGRGQNQPQHF. The CDR3, as DNA: TGTGCCAGCAGTGACGGCAGGGGGCAGAATCAGCCCCAGCATTTT.